A single T cell receptor (beta chain) is shown here with its context. This clonotype showed up many times. Its antigen is currently not known. It has no much larger one-base neighbor in the sample; base qualities were not kept. Ophthalmopathy patients had moderately to severely active disease, Clinical Activity Score of at least 3, NOSPECS grade of at least 4, and duration under 3 months. The study excluded patients with uncontrolled infections, other autoimmune diseases, pregnancy or lactation. Diagnoses were based on clinical symptoms, serum thyroxine and TRAb, thyroid ultrasound and orbital computed tomography. PBMCs were isolated from more than 9 ml of fresh peripheral blood by Ficoll-Paque density gradient centrifugation. Total RNA was extracted using Trizol reagent, and RNA quality was assessed on an Agilent 2100 Bioanalyzer. This record comes from a study of T cells in Graves' hyperthyroidism and ophthalmopathy (dated by TCRdb to between 2019 and 2020). A note on the overall study: Peripheral blood samples were taken at initial diagnosis, before any treatment was given. TCR V-J signatures able to tell the groups apart were searched for in a discovery cohort of 95 or so patients, of whom 40 to 45 had Graves' ophthalmopathy and roughly 59 had stable Graves' hyperthyroidism. An independent validation cohort of under 20 hyperthyroidism patients and about 16 patients who later progressed to ophthalmopathy tested prospective prediction of ophthalmopathy. For training and testing, the 100 or so patients in the discovery cohort were randomly divided in a 7:3 ratio. In several Graves' hyperthyroidism patients, the study also compared T-cell repertoires from thyroid tissue with T-cell repertoires from blood. After sampling, hyperthyroidism patients received methimazole starting at 30 mg daily, and ophthalmopathy patients received high-dose intravenous methylprednisolone. TCR Vbeta CDR3 sequencing of 135 peripheral blood samples (fewer than 45 ophthalmopathy, 70 to 85 hyperthyroidism and approximately 17 progressor patients) is reported in the paper. What the authors observed across the whole study: During validation, the model predicted progression to ophthalmopathy a median of roughly 7.1 months ahead of onset, with approximately 70% sensitivity and more than 72% specificity. Blood samples also contained most of the expanded thyroid clonotypes (frequency above 0.001), which suggests that blood repertoires may reflect thyroid immune responses. Ophthalmopathy was separated from stable hyperthyroidism by a 13 V-J signature model, with approximately 90% sensitivity and roughly 84% specificity obtained in cross-validation and 80%/75% obtained in testing. Sample size was not statistically predetermined, and investigators were not blinded to group allocation.

Amplification of TCR beta CDR3 regions was carried out from RNA transcripts. A first-round RT-PCR of the TCR CDR3 used the HTBI primer set with the Qiagen OneStep RT-PCR kit. Libraries were constructed in a second round of multiplex PCR, after which size selection and purification were carried out. Sequencing of the libraries was done on an Illumina HiSeq2000 using paired-end 100 bp reads. The authors processed their data as follows. SOAPnuke was used to process the raw data, removing reads that contained adapters or uncalled bases, had a mean Phred below 15, or lacked an exact match to the constant primer or identifier. COPE v1.2.5 was used to merge high-quality paired reads, and clonotypes were defined as unique nucleotide sequences. Clonotypes were aligned to IMGT TRBV, TRBD and TRBJ reference segments using MiTCR v1.1. The analysis was restricted to V-J combinations with a frequency above 0.0001, which together covered 99.2% of the repertoires. A TCS score was defined as the ratio of F50 (clonal expansion) to E x V (chaos), with BLOSUM62-based TCRdist applied between CDR3 peptides within each V-J. Welch's t-statistics and random forest reduced several hundred V-J features to some 14, which were used in a naive Bayes classifier (R e1071). Using fastp at Q25 and MiXCR, TCRdb reprocessed the public reads and kept productive beta chains. One record per CDR3 amino acid sequence lists the most common genes and DNA. In this record, the V and J calls reflect TCRdb's handling and not the investigators' own analysis. The sample profile shows some 490,000 distinct CDR3 sequences; around 16% of them were found once. Together, the top ten hold about 29% of the sample.

At the junction V is shortened by 8 bases and J by 0 bases, with 9 bases in between. The CDR1 and CDR2 encoded by the germline V gene (reference sequence) are LGHDT and YNNKEL. There are 13 amino acids in the CDR3, from cysteine to phenylalanine inclusive. Just the 39-base CDR3 DNA is kept, in frame starting at base 1. The receptor comes from a woman younger than 45 with Graves' ophthalmopathy. The chain uses TRBV3-1 and TRBJ2-3, with TRBD1 as a weak D call on 6 bases. The specimen sequenced was blood. CDR3 protein: CASQTGSTDTQYF. Read as DNA, the sequence is TGTGCCAGCCAAACAGGGAGCACAGATACGCAGTATTTT.